The 19 T cell receptor beta chains below come from one sample, sequenced in a study of T cell clonality in common variable immunodeficiency. Antigen specificity for these receptors is unknown. Study results and caveats: Reportedly, TCR beta sequences from common variable immunodeficiency showed fewer deletions and N-nucleotide insertions.

Produced via immunoSEQ multiplex PCR; TCRdb's table is partial and in-frame only. The sample holds some 16,000 clones, and no clone turns up only once. Sequencing input: peripheral blood mononuclear cells. All receptors derive from a human donor with common variable immunodeficiency.

This clone showed up just a few times. The read ends 3 residues early relative to the CDR3; the germline J gene fills the gap. The chain joins TRBV2 to TRBJ1-6, with TRBD1 matching over 9 bases. Germline values: CDR1 SNHLY, CDR2 FYNNEI. The CDR3 covers 14 residues. Trimming removed 6 bases from V and 7 bases from J; junction bases left unmatched: 4. The covered CDR3 bases are TGTGCCAGCAGACTGGACAGGGGAAATTCACCC. This sequence encodes CASRLDRGNSP. The whole CDR3 protein reads CASRLDRGNSPLHF.

Notes on this clone: Coverage ceases 3 residues before the CDR3 finishes, and the germline J gene fills in the end. The V and J genes are TRBV23-1 and TRBJ2-7; no firm D call. TRBV23-1 is flagged as an ORF with uncertain function. Deletions cut 2 bases from V and 4 bases from J, with 6 bases between. The CDR3 has 12 amino acids. The sequenced CDR3 bases are TGCGCCAGCAGTCAAATGCGGTACGAG. This codes for CASSQMRYE. The CDR3 in its entirety is CASSQMRYEQYF.

Worth noting for this clone: With the read ending 3 residues before the CDR3 end, the germline J gene is used to fill in that end. This chain uses TRBV6-1 with TRBJ1-5, with 8 bases aligning to TRBD1. The J segment lost 0 bases and the V segment lost 4 bases, leaving 2 bases of the junction unmatched. This CDR3 region has 15 residues. Germline V gene data show CDR1 as MNHNS and CDR2 as SASEGT. Partial CDR3 DNA: TGTGCCAGCAGTGGGACAGGGTATAGCAATCAGCCC. Translating it yields CASSGTGYSNQP. The whole CDR3 protein is CASSGTGYSNQPQHF.

This clone has just a few counts. CDR3 DNA (partial): TGCAGTGCTAGAGATCGCAGGGATCAGCCC. Amino acid sequence: CSARDRRDQP. The entire CDR3 protein is CSARDRRDQPQHF. V usage is TRBV20-1 and J usage is TRBJ1-5; a weak D match, TRBD1 (5 bases). Sequencing ends 3 residues short of the CDR3 end; the germline J gene provides the rest. The V gene's germline CDR1 is DFQATT and CDR2 SNEGSKA (reference sequence). This CDR3 region has 13 residues. V was cut by 0 bases and J by 5 bases, with 8 bases left in between.

This clone was recorded many times. The CDR3 end is not reached by the read, which stops 3 residues before it; the germline J gene fills it in. The chain combines TRBV6-1 with TRBJ2-3; tentatively, D is TRBD2 (7 bases). The CDR3 is made up of 16 amino acids. Trimming removed 4 bases at V and 3 bases at J, with 17 bases between. Germline V gene data show CDR1 as MNHNS and CDR2 as SASEGT. The sequenced part of the CDR3 DNA is TGTGCCAGCAGTGTTCAAGGGGGGGCCCCGACAGATACG. This translates into CASSVQGGAPTDT. The CDR3, in full, reads CASSVQGGAPTDTQYF.

This clone has ten or more counts. The read ends 3 residues shy of where the CDR3 ends; the end is completed using the germline J gene. The rearrangement uses TRBV20-1 and TRBJ1-1; 9 nucleotides match TRBD1. Per germline, CDR1 DFQATT and CDR2 SNEGSKA (reference sequence). The CDR3 length is 17 residues. V dropped 0 bases and J dropped 4; count of bases not matched to a gene: 12. The CDR3 loop reads CSARDLMGQGRVTEAFF. The DNA read from the CDR3 is TGCAGTGCTAGAGATCTTATGGGACAGGGAAGAGTCACTGAA.

There are many counts of this clone. The read falls 3 residues short of the CDR3 end, and the missing part is taken from the germline J gene. The rearrangement uses TRBV5-1 and TRBJ1-6, with 7 positions matching TRBD1. The J segment lost 2 bases and the V segment lost 4 bases, leaving 6 bases of the junction unmatched. The CDR3 totals 16 residues. CDR1 is SGHRS and CDR2 is YFSETQ in the germline V gene. The sequenced part of the CDR3 DNA is TGCGCCAGCAGCGAACAGGGGAGGACCTATAATTCACCC. It yields the protein CASSEQGRTYNSP. In full, the CDR3 reads CASSEQGRTYNSPLHF. Based on the CDR3 plus reference TRBV5-1 and TRBJ1-6, the full variable domain is KAGVTQTPRYLIKTRGQQVTLSCSPISGHRSVSWYQQTPGQGLQFLFEYFSETQRNKGNFPGRFSGRQFSNSRSEMNVSTLELGDSALYLCASSEQGRTYNSPLHFGNGTRLTVT.

Only a few counts were recorded for this clone. The CDR3 end falls 3 residues outside the read, so it is completed with the germline J gene. The genes are TRBV19 and TRBJ1-4; a weak D match, TRBD1 (5 bases). The CDR3 extends over 17 amino acids. Trimming stripped 3 bases from V and 4 bases from J, with 18 bases between. Per the germline V gene, CDR1 is LNHDA and CDR2 is SQIVND (reference sequence). CDR3 bases read: TGTGCCAGTAGTATCGGTGCCTGGGGGACTCTTAATGAAAAA. Encoded protein: CASSIGAWGTLNEK. The CDR3 reads in full as CASSIGAWGTLNEKLFF.

This clone was detected ten times or more. CDR3 sequence reads: CSAWDRGMNTEAFF. CDR3 DNA, as far as it was read: TGCAGTGCTTGGGACAGGGGCATGAACACTGAA. The chain joins TRBV20-1 to TRBJ1-1; TRBD1 matches 10 bases. The read gets to within 3 residues of the CDR3 end, and the germline J gene fills in the rest. The ends lost 5 bases at V and 0 bases at J; junction bases unmatched: 3. Germline V gives CDR1 DFQATT, CDR2 SNEGSKA (reference sequence). CDR3 length equals 14 residues.

About this clone itself: The read halts 3 residues ahead of the CDR3 end, with the missing end drawn from the germline J gene. V usage is TRBV7-9 and J usage is TRBJ2-5, with D perhaps TRBD1 (5 bases). The CDR3 covers 15 residues. Germline V gene sequence: CDR1 SEHNR, CDR2 FQNEAQ (reference sequence). Trimming stripped 2 bases from V and 5 bases from J, with 15 bases between. CDR3 DNA (partial): TGTGCCAGCAGCTTAATGGGCCAACAGGCGGAGACC. It yields the protein CASSLMGQQAET. The entire CDR3 protein reads CASSLMGQQAETQYF. Filled out from reference TRBV7-9 and TRBJ2-5, the complete variable domain reads DTGVSQNPRHKITKRGQNVTFRCDPISEHNRLYWYRQTLGQGPEFLTYFQNEAQLEKSRLLSDRFSAERPKGSFSTLEIQRTEQGDSAMYLCASSLMGQQAETQYFGPGTRLLVL.

This clone was observed at least ten times. Read coverage stops 3 residues before the CDR3 terminus; the germline J gene supplies the remainder. The chain joins TRBV30 to TRBJ2-2, with 11 bases aligning to TRBD2. The CDR3 runs to 17 residues. In germline, CDR1 is GTSNPN, CDR2 SVGIG (reference sequence). CDR3 bases read: TGTGCCTGGAGTGAATTGGCTAGCGGGGGGTGGGTCGGCGAG. Protein sequence: CAWSELASGGWVGE. In full, the CDR3 is CAWSELASGGWVGELFF.

On this clone: The CDR3 end falls 3 residues outside the read, so it is completed with the germline J gene. The V call is TRBV30, the J call TRBJ2-5, with 10 bases identical to TRBD1. This CDR3 has 16 amino acids. Germline CDR1 is GTSNPN and CDR2 is SVGIG (reference sequence). Unmatched junction bases numbered 16, after V lost 7 bases and J lost 5 bases. CDR3 protein: CALRATATGGGETQYF. The part of the CDR3 DNA that was read is TGTGCCTTGAGAGCGACAGCGACAGGGGGCGGGGAGACC.

There are a few counts of this clone. Coverage ceases 3 residues before the CDR3 finishes, and the germline J gene fills in the end. The chain recombines TRBV18 with TRBJ2-3; D call uncertain. Looked up from germline, CDR1 is KGHSH and CDR2 is LQKENI. This CDR3 contains 15 residues. Trimming removed 1 base at V and 0 bases at J, with 8 bases between. The chain's CDR3 is CASSPRGLSTDTQYF. The CDR3 bases that were read are TGTGCCAGCTCACCACGTGGGCTCAGCACAGATACG.

This clone occurred a few times. The read terminates 3 residues before the CDR3 end, so the remaining end is supplied by the germline J gene. The chain is built from TRBV2 and TRBJ2-2; D uncertain. Germline CDR1 and CDR2: SNHLY and FYNNEI. V was trimmed by 2 bases and J by 2 bases, leaving 9 bases between them. The CDR3 is made up of 15 amino acids. CDR3 loop: CASSEQLTNTGELFF. CDR3 DNA, as far as it was read: TGTGCCAGCAGTGAACAACTCACTAACACCGGGGAG.

As for this clone: The read falls 3 residues short of the CDR3 end, and the missing part is taken from the germline J gene. This sequence joins TRBV18 and TRBJ2-7, with 7 bases that match TRBD1. There are 14 residues in the CDR3. The V gene end was trimmed by 2 bases and the J gene end by 5 bases; junction bases not matched to a gene: 6. Germline V lookup: CDR1 KGHSH, CDR2 LQKENI. CDR3 DNA, as far as it was read: TGTGCCAGCTCACCAACGACAGGGAACGACGAG. It specifies CASSPTTGNDE. The CDR3, in full, reads CASSPTTGNDEQYF.

This clone was counted between two and nine times. This CDR3 reads CASSLATVANTEAFF. The DNA read from the CDR3 is TGTGCCAGCAGCTTAGCGACAGTGGCGAACACTGAA. The chain links TRBV7-8 to TRBJ1-1, with a possible D match to TRBD1 (5 bases). The read terminates 3 residues ahead of where the CDR3 ends, so the germline J gene completes it. Trimming cost V 0 bases and J 1 base, with 9 bases left between them. The CDR3 consists of 15 residues. The germline V gene has CDR1 SGHVS and CDR2 FQNEAQ.

In regard to this clone: The read halts 3 residues ahead of the CDR3 end, with the missing end drawn from the germline J gene. V and J are TRBV6-2 or TRBV6-3 and TRBJ2-5, with 14 bases fitting TRBD2. The germline V gene has CDR1 MNHEY and CDR2 SVGEGT. The CDR3 extends over 17 amino acids. The ends lost 6 bases at V and 0 bases at J; junction bases unmatched: 6. The CDR3 spells CASSPGTSGRHQETQYF. Incomplete CDR3 DNA: TGTGCCAGCAGCCCCGGGACTAGCGGGAGACACCAAGAGACC.

This clone has at least ten counts. The read ends 3 residues shy of where the CDR3 ends; the end is completed using the germline J gene. The J gene is TRBJ1-2, the V gene TRBV30, with 9 bases fitting TRBD1. With V trimmed by 0 bases and J by 5 bases, 7 bases remained unmatched. CDR1 is GTSNPN and CDR2 is SVGIG in the germline V gene (reference sequence). CDR3 length: 15 amino acids. The CDR3 spells CAWSVQFGTGYGYTF. Partial CDR3 DNA: TGTGCCTGGAGTGTACAGTTCGGGACAGGGTATGGC.

Concerning this clone itself: The CDR3 end falls 3 residues outside the read, so it is completed with the germline J gene. This chain uses TRBV20-1 with TRBJ2-7; the match to TRBD1 covers 9 bases. The CDR3 covers 15 residues. Per the germline V gene, CDR1 is DFQATT and CDR2 is SNEGSKA (reference sequence). Trimming at V came to 0 bases and at J to 4 bases, leaving 7 bases not matched to a gene. The CDR3 DNA, read in part, is TGCAGTGCTAGAGATGGCACAGGGGGCGCTTACGAG. Translation: CSARDGTGGAYE. From start to end, the CDR3 is CSARDGTGGAYEQYF.